Below are 3 T cell receptor beta chains sequenced from a single sample in a study of shared clonotypes between healthy human individuals. Profiled with immunoSEQ multiplex PCR; TCRdb holds only in-frame clones, not every one. Of roughly 770,000 clones in the sample, roughly 96% were seen once. The naive CD8 fraction comprised CD45RO-negative cells positively selected for CCR7 and excluded terminally differentiated effector memory CD45RA+ cells. Sequencing input: naive CD8+ T cells sorted from blood. The source is a man aged 30 to 39 in good health.

The CDR3 loop is CASSLDGFYNEQFF. The CDR3 DNA reads as TGTGCCAGCAGCTTAGATGGTTTCTACAATGAGCAGTTCTTC. The V call is TRBV7-9, the J call TRBJ2-1, with unresolved D. V lost 1 base to trimming and J lost 3 bases, with 7 bases between them. Germline values: CDR1 SEHNR, CDR2 FQNEAQ (reference sequence). The CDR3 runs to 14 residues.

The CDR3 coding sequence is TGTGCCAGCTCAGGAGCGGACAGCGCCTACGAGCAGTACTTC. Translation: CASSGADSAYEQYF. The rearrangement uses TRBV18 and TRBJ2-7; maybe TRBD1 (6 bases). The ends were cut back, 5 bases at V and 2 bases at J, with 13 bases in the middle. This CDR3 contains 14 residues. Germline V gene lookup returns CDR1 KGHSH and CDR2 LQKENI.

The chain combines TRBV2 with TRBJ2-7; TRBD1 matches at 7 bases. The V and J ends lost 11 bases and 1 base, in that order; junction bases with no gene match: 2. The CDR3 loop spans 11 amino acids. Germline V gene sequence: CDR1 SNHLY, CDR2 FYNNEI. In nucleotides, the CDR3 is TGTGCCGTACAGGGGTCCTACGAGCAGTACTTC. Translating gives CAVQGSYEQYF.